This TCR beta chain was obtained from a study of blood T cell repertoires in COVID-19. Study details: Acute-phase and convalescent COVID-19 samples originated in the United States, Italy and Spain. The cDNA or gDNA used as material had been derived from T cells, B-cell-depleted T cells, or PBMCs.

CDR1 and CDR2 from the germline V gene are SGDLS and YYNGEE. With V trimmed by 0 bases and J by 4 bases, 0 bases remained unmatched. The CDR3 is made up of 14 amino acids. This clone was recorded once. The sample contains more than one DNA sequence encoding this CDR3. Under the authors' procedure: Estimation of nucleated cell counts was performed using reference gene primer amplification. Clones were read by immunoSEQ multiplex PCR, and TCRdb kept only the in-frame ones, dropping some. V and J calls and clone size come straight from that table; D and trimming were deduced from the DNA. The sample lists 220,000 or so clones, over 60% seen once, with 5.5% in the top ten.

The specimen sequenced was peripheral blood. This TCR was sampled from a woman aged 70-85 years with acute or convalescent COVID-19. V is TRBV9 and J is TRBJ2-7, with 11 bases fitting TRBD2. CDR3 protein: CASSVGTSGYEQYF. In DNA, the CDR3 is TGTGCCAGCAGCGTAGGGACTAGCGGGTACGAGCAGTACTTC.